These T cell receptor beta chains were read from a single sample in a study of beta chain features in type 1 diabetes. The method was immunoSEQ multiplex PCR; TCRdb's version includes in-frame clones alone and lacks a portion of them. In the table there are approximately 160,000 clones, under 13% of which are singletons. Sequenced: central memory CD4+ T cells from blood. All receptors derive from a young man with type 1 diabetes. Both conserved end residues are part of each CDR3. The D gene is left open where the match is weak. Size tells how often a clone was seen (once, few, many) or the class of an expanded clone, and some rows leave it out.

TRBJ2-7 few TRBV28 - CASSLIGSGYEQYF TGTGCCAGCAGTTTAATAGGCAGCGGCTACGAGCAGTACTTC
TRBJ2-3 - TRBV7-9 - CASSQGGADTQYF TGTGCCAGCAGCCAGGGAGGCGCAGATACGCAGTATTTT
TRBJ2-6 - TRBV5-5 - CASSYRVGANVLTF TGTGCCAGCAGCTACAGGGTCGGGGCCAACGTCCTGACTTTC
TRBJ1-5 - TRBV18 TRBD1 CASSPFPPGTGYSNQPQHF TGTGCCAGCTCACCATTCCCTCCCGGGACAGGTTATAGCAATCAGCCCCAGCATTTT
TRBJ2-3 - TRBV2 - CASSVSTDTQYF TGTGCCAGCAGCGTTAGCACAGATACGCAGTATTTT
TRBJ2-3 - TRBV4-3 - CASSQHEADTQYF TGCGCCAGCAGCCAGCATGAGGCAGATACGCAGTATTTT
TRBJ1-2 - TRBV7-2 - CASSSFNLADGYTF TGTGCCAGCAGCTCGTTTAATTTAGCCGATGGCTACACCTTC
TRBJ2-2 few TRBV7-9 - CALPRRVYTGELFF TGTGCCTTGCCTCGGCGGGTGTACACCGGGGAGCTGTTTTTT
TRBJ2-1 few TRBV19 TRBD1 CASSIGTGGSHEQFF TGTGCCAGTAGTATAGGAACAGGGGGCTCCCATGAGCAGTTCTTC
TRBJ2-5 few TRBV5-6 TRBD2 CASSSPAGAETQYF TGTGCCAGCAGCTCCCCAGCGGGGGCGGAGACCCAGTACTTC
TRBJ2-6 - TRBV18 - CASSPQPQGSGANVLTF TGTGCCAGCTCACCGCAGCCTCAGGGCTCTGGGGCCAACGTCCTGACTTTC
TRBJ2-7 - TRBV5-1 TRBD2 CASSTGLAGLDEQYF TGCGCCAGCAGCACGGGACTAGCGGGACTCGACGAGCAGTACTTC
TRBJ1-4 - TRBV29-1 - CSVYTGGTNEKLFF TGCAGCGTTTATACCGGGGGGACTAATGAAAAACTGTTTTTT
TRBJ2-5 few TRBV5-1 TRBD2 CASSLGLAGAETQYF TGCGCCAGCAGCCTGGGACTAGCGGGAGCAGAGACCCAGTACTTC
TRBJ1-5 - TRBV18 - CASSLESNQPQHF TGTGCCAGCTCATTAGAATCCAATCAGCCCCAGCATTTT
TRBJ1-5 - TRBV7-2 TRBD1 CASSSTGTVGQPQHF TGTGCCAGCAGCTCGACCGGGACAGTAGGTCAGCCCCAGCATTTT
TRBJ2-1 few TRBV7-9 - CASSPRGGEYNEQFF TGTGCCAGCAGCCCCCGAGGAGGGGAATACAATGAGCAGTTCTTC
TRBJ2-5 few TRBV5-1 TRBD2 CASSPGLAQETQYF TGCGCCAGCAGCCCGGGACTAGCGCAAGAGACCCAGTACTTC
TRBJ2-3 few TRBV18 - CASSPLGRTSTDTQYF TGTGCCAGCTCACCACTAGGACGGACTAGCACAGATACGCAGTATTTT
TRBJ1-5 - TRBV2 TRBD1 CASTTGVALGNQPQHF TGTGCCAGCACGACAGGGGTGGCATTGGGCAATCAGCCCCAGCATTTT
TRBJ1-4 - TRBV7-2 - CASSLGGGEKLFF TGTGCCAGCAGCTTAGGGGGGGGCGAAAAACTGTTTTTT
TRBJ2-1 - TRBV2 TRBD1 CASSLTGLPSYNEQFF TGTGCCAGCAGCCTGACAGGGCTCCCTTCCTACAATGAGCAGTTCTTC
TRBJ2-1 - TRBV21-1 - CASSKGRDPEQFF TGTGCCAGCAGCAAAGGCAGGGATCCTGAGCAGTTCTTC
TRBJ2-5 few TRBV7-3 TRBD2 CASSPGTSGRALGETQYF TGTGCCAGCAGCCCCGGGACTAGCGGGAGGGCCCTCGGAGAGACCCAGTACTTC
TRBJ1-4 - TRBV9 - CASSVTGSSYEKLFF TGTGCCAGCAGCGTTACAGGCTCCTCATATGAAAAACTGTTTTTT
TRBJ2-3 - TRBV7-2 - CASQVAGPSTDTQYF TGTGCCAGCCAAGTGGCGGGACCCAGCACAGATACGCAGTATTTT
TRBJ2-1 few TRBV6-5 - CASSYVGAHNEQFF TGTGCCAGCAGTTATGTTGGGGCGCACAATGAGCAGTTCTTC
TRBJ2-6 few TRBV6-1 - CASPRPGSGANVLTF TGTGCCAGCCCAAGGCCAGGGTCTGGGGCCAACGTCCTGACTTTC
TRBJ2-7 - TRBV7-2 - CASSLAYRALGGNEQYF TGTGCCAGCAGCTTAGCATACAGGGCGCTTGGCGGAAACGAGCAGTACTTC
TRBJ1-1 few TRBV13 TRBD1 CASSFKTGPTEAFF TGTGCCAGCAGCTTTAAGACAGGGCCCACTGAAGCTTTCTTT
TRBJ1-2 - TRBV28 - CASSFHRDYTF TGTGCCAGCAGTTTCCACAGGGACTACACCTTC
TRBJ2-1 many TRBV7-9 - CASSLWQGGSYNEQFF TGTGCCAGCAGCTTGTGGCAGGGTGGGTCCTACAATGAGCAGTTCTTC
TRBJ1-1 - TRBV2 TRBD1 CASGRQGNTEAFF TGTGCCAGCGGACGACAGGGGAACACTGAAGCTTTCTTT
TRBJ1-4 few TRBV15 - CATSRDYARGSNEKLFF TGTGCCACCAGCAGAGATTATGCGCGGGGATCTAACGAAAAACTGTTTTTT
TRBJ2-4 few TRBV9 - CASSVDTPGVDIQYF TGTGCCAGCAGCGTGGACACACCGGGGGTGGACATTCAGTACTTC
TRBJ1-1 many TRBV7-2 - CASSSQGNTEAFF TGTGCCAGCAGCTCACAGGGTAACACTGAAGCTTTCTTT
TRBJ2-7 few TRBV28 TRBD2 CASRAAGAGSGSSYEQYF TGTGCCAGCAGAGCAGCGGGAGCCGGTTCAGGAAGCTCCTACGAGCAGTACTTC
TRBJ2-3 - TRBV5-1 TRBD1 CASSLEGQGTDTQYF TGCGCCAGCAGCTTGGAGGGACAGGGGACAGATACGCAGTATTTT
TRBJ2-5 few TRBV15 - CATSRDQGQETQYF TGTGCCACCAGCAGAGATCAGGGACAAGAGACCCAGTACTTC
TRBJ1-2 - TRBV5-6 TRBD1 CASSLDRGFYGYTF TGTGCCAGCAGCTTGGACAGGGGATTCTATGGCTACACCTTC
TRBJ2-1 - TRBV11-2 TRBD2 CASSPRLAGGNSNEQFF TGTGCCAGCAGCCCCCGACTAGCGGGAGGGAACAGCAATGAGCAGTTCTTC
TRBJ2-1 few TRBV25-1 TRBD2 CASSERSGSVSNEQFF TGTGCCAGCAGTGAAAGGAGCGGGAGTGTCTCCAATGAGCAGTTCTTC
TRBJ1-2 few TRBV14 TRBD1 CASSRGTDYGYTF TGTGCCAGCAGCCGCGGGACAGACTATGGCTACACCTTC
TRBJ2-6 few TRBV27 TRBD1 CASSFLGQGASGANVLTF TGTGCCAGCAGTTTTTTGGGACAGGGGGCTAGTGGGGCCAACGTCCTGACTTTC
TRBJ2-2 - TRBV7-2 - CASSWGVTGELFF TGTGCCAGCAGCTGGGGCGTTACCGGGGAGCTGTTTTTT
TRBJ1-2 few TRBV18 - CASSPDTTGGYTF TGTGCCAGCTCACCAGATACGACGGGAGGCTACACCTTC
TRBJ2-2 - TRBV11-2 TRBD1 CASSLGGQANTGELFF TGTGCCAGCAGCTTAGGGGGACAGGCCAACACCGGGGAGCTGTTTTTT
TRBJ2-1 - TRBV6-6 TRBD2 CASSSGREGNEQFF TGTGCCAGCAGTAGCGGGAGGGAGGGGAATGAGCAGTTCTTC
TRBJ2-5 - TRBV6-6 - CASRGGGSGQETQYF TGTGCCAGCAGGGGGGGTGGGAGCGGGCAAGAGACCCAGTACTTC
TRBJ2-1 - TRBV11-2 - CASSRWSFEQFF TGTGCCAGCAGCCGCTGGAGCTTTGAGCAGTTCTTC
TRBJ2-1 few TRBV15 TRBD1 CATSRDGTGGNEQFF TGTGCCACCAGCAGAGATGGCACAGGGGGAAATGAGCAGTTCTTC
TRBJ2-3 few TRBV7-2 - CASSLAQYRTQYF TGTGCCAGCAGCTTAGCGCAGTACCGTACGCAGTATTTT
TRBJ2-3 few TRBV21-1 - CASSNQGTRSTDTQYF TGTGCCAGCAGCAACCAGGGTACAAGAAGCACAGATACGCAGTATTTT